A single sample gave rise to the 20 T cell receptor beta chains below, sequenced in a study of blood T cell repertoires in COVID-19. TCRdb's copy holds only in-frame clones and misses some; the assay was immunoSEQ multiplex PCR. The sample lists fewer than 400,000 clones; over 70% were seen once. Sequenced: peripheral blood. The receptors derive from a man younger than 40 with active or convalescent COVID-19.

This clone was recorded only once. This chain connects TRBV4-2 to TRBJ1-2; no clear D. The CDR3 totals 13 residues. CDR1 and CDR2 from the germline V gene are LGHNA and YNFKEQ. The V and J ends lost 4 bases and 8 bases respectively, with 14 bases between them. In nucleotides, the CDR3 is TGTGCCAGCAGCCCGCGGGCAGAAGGCGGCTACACCTTC. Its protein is CASSPRAEGGYTF.

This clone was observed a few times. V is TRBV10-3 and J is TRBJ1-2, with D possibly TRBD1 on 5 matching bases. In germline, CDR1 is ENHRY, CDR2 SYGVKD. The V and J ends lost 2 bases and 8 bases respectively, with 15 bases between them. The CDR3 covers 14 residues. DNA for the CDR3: TGTGCCATCAGTGAGGATACGACAGAAGGGGGCTACACCTTC. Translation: CAISEDTTEGGYTF.

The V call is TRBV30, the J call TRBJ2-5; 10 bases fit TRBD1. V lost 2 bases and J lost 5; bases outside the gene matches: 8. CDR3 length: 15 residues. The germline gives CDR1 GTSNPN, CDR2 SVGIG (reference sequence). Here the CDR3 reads CAWSKDRGIWETQYF. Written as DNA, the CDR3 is TGTGCCTGGAGTAAGGACAGGGGGATTTGGGAGACCCAGTACTTC.

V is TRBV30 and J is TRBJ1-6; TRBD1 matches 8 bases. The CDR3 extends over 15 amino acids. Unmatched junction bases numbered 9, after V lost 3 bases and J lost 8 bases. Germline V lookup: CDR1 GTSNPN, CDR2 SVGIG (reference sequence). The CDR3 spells CAWSPHSTGDSPLHF. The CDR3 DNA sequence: TGTGCCTGGAGCCCCCATTCGACAGGGGATTCACCCCTCCACTTT.

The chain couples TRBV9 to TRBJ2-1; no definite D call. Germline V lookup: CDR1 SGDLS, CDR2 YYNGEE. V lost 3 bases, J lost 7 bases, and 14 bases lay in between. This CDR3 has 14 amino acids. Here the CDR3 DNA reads TGTGCCAGCAGCGCCTTTCCTCAGGCGAATGAGCAGTTCTTC. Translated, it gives CASSAFPQANEQFF.

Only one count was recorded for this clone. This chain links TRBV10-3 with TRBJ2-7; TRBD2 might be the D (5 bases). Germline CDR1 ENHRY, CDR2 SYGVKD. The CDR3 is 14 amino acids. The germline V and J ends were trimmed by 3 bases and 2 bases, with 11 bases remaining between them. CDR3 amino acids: CAISDSQTTYEQYF. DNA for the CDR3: TGTGCCATCAGTGACAGTCAGACTACCTACGAGCAGTACTTC.

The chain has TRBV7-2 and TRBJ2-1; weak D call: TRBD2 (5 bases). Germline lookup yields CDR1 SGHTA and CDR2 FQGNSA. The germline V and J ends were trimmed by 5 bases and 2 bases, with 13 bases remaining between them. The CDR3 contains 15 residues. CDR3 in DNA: TGTGCCAGCAGCCTAAATAGCGACCCCTACAATGAGCAGTTCTTC. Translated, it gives CASSLNSDPYNEQFF.

The CDR3 coding sequence is TGTGCCAGCAGCTTAGCTTTAGCGGGAGTCCCCTACGAGCAGTACTTC. Translating it yields CASSLALAGVPYEQYF. V usage is TRBV11-2 and J usage is TRBJ2-7; 9 bases agree with TRBD2. Trimming cost V 1 base and J 2 bases; bases outside gene matches: 6. This CDR3 comprises 16 residues. The germline gives CDR1 SGHAT, CDR2 FQNNGV.

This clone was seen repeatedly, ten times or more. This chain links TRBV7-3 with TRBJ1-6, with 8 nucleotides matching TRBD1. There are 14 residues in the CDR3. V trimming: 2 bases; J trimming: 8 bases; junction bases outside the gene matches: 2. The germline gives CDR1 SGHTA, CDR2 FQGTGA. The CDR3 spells CASSLGTGYSPLHF. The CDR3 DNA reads TGTGCCAGCAGCTTAGGGACAGGCTATTCACCCCTCCACTTT.

The CDR3 DNA reads as TGTGCCAGCAGTTACCTCCGGGACAGTAATGAAAAACTGTTTTTT. Translated, it gives CASSYLRDSNEKLFF. The V and J genes are TRBV6-2 or TRBV6-3 and TRBJ1-4; 7 nucleotides match TRBD1. The CDR3 is 15 residues long. V dropped 2 bases and J dropped 4; count of bases not matched to a gene: 4. CDR1 is MNHEY, CDR2 SVGEGT, per germline.

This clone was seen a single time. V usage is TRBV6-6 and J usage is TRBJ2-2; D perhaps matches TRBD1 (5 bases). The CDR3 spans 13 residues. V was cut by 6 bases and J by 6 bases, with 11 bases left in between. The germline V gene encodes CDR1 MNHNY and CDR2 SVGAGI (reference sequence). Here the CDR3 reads CASSLDSAGELFF. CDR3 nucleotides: TGTGCCAGCAGCCTAGACAGCGCCGGGGAGCTGTTTTTT.

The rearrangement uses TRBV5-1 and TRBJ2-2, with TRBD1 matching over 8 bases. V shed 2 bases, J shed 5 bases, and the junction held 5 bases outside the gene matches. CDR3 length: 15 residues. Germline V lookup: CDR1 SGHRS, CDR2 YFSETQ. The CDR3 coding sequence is TGCGCCAGCAGCTTCCGACAGGGGTGGACCGGGGAGCTGTTTTTT. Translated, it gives CASSFRQGWTGELFF.

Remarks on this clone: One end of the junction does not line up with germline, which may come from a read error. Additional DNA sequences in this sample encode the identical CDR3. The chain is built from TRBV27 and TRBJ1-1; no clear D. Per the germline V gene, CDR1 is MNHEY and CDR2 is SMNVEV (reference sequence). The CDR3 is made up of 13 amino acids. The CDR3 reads CASSLSRNTEAFF. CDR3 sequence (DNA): TGTGCCAGCAGTCTATCCAGGAACACTGAAGCTTTCTTT.

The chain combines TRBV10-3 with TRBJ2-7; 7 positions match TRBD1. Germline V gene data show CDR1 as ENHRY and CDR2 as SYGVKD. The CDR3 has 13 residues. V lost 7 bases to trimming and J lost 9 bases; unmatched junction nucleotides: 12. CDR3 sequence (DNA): TGTGCCATCACCACGACAGGGACGGGATCGCAGTACTTC. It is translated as CAITTTGTGSQYF.

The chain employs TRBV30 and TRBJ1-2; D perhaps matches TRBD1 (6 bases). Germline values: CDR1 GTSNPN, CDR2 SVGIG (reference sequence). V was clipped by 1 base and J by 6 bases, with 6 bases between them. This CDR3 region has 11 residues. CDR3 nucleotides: TGTGCCTGGAGTGGACAGGATGGCTACACCTTC. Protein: CAWSGQDGYTF.

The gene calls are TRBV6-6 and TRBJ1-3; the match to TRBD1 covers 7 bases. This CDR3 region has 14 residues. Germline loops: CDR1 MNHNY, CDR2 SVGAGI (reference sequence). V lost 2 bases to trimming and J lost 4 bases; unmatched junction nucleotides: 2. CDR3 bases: TGTGCCAGCAGTTACAGGGGGCCGGGAAACACCATATATTTT. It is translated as CASSYRGPGNTIYF.

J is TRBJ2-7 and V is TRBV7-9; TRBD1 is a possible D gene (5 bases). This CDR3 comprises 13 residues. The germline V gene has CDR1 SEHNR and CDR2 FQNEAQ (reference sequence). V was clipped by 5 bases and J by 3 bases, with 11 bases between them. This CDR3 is CASSPQGFYEQYF. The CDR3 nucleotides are TGTGCCAGCAGCCCCCAGGGCTTCTACGAGCAGTACTTC.

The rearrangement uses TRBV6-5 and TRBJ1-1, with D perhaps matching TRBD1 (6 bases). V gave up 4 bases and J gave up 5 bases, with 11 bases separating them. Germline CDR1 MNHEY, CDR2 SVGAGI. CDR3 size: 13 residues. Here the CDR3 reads CASSSRGETEAFF. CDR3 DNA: TGTGCCAGCAGTTCCAGGGGAGAAACTGAAGCTTTCTTT.

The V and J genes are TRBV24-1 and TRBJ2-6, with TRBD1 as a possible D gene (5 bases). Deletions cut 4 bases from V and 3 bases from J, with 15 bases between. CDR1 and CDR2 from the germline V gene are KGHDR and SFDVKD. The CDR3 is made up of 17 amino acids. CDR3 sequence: CATSDPDRARGANVLTF. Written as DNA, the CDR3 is TGTGCCACCAGTGACCCTGACAGAGCTCGTGGGGCCAACGTCCTGACTTTC.

The CDR3 region has the DNA TGTGCCAGCAGCAAAGAGGGGGGGACTGAAGCTTTCTTT. Translation: CASSKEGGTEAFF. The chain links TRBV2 to TRBJ1-1, with a possible D match to TRBD1 (6 bases). The length of the CDR3 is 13 residues. The germline gives CDR1 SNHLY, CDR2 FYNNEI. Between the trimmed V and J ends, which lost 6 bases and 5 bases, there was a span of 13 bases.